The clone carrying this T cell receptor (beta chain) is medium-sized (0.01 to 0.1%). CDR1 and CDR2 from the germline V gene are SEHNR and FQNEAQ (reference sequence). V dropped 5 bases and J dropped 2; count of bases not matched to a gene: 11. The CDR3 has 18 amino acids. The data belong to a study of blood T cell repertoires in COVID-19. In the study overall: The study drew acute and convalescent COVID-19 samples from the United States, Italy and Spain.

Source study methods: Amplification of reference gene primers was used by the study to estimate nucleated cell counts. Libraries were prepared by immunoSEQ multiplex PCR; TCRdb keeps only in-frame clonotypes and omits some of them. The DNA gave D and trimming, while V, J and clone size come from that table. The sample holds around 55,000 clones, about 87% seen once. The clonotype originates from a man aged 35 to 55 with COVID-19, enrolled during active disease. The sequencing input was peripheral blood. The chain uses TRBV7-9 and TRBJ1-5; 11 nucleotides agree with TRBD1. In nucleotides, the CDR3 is TGTGCCAGCAGCACCGGGACAGGGGGGTTTTTAGGCAATCAGCCCCAGCATTTT. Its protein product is CASSTGTGGFLGNQPQHF.